This TCR beta chain emerged from a study of T cells in Graves' hyperthyroidism and ophthalmopathy. Study conclusions and caveats: Blood shared most expanded thyroid clonotypes above 0.001.

Hyperthyroidism, newly diagnosed and lasting under 2 months, affected patients aged 18 to 65. It was at first hyperthyroidism diagnosis, before any ophthalmopathy symptoms, that the blood sample was taken. Fresh peripheral blood, around 9.3 ml of it, supplied the PBMCs. The CDR3 extends over 13 amino acids. Germline V gene data show CDR1 as DFQATT and CDR2 as SNEGSKA (reference sequence). Trimming stripped 3 bases from V and 2 bases from J, with 10 bases between. Researchers took RNA transcripts and amplified the TCR beta CDR3 regions from them. HTBI primers were the set used in a first-round RT-PCR of the TCR CDR3. A single record per CDR3 protein comes from TCRdb applying MiXCR to the multiplex PCR reads. The sample yields 300,000 to 450,000 distinct CDR3 sequences, about 17% seen once. Many counts were recorded for this clonotype. Its antigen is undetermined.

The chain uses TRBV20-1 and TRBJ1-1, with unresolved D. Material for sequencing was blood. This clonotype was obtained from a woman in her twenties or thirties with Graves' hyperthyroidism that later progressed to Graves' ophthalmopathy. The CDR3 bases are TGCAGTGCTAGTGTATCGAGAAACACTGAAGCTTTCTTT. This encodes CSASVSRNTEAFF.